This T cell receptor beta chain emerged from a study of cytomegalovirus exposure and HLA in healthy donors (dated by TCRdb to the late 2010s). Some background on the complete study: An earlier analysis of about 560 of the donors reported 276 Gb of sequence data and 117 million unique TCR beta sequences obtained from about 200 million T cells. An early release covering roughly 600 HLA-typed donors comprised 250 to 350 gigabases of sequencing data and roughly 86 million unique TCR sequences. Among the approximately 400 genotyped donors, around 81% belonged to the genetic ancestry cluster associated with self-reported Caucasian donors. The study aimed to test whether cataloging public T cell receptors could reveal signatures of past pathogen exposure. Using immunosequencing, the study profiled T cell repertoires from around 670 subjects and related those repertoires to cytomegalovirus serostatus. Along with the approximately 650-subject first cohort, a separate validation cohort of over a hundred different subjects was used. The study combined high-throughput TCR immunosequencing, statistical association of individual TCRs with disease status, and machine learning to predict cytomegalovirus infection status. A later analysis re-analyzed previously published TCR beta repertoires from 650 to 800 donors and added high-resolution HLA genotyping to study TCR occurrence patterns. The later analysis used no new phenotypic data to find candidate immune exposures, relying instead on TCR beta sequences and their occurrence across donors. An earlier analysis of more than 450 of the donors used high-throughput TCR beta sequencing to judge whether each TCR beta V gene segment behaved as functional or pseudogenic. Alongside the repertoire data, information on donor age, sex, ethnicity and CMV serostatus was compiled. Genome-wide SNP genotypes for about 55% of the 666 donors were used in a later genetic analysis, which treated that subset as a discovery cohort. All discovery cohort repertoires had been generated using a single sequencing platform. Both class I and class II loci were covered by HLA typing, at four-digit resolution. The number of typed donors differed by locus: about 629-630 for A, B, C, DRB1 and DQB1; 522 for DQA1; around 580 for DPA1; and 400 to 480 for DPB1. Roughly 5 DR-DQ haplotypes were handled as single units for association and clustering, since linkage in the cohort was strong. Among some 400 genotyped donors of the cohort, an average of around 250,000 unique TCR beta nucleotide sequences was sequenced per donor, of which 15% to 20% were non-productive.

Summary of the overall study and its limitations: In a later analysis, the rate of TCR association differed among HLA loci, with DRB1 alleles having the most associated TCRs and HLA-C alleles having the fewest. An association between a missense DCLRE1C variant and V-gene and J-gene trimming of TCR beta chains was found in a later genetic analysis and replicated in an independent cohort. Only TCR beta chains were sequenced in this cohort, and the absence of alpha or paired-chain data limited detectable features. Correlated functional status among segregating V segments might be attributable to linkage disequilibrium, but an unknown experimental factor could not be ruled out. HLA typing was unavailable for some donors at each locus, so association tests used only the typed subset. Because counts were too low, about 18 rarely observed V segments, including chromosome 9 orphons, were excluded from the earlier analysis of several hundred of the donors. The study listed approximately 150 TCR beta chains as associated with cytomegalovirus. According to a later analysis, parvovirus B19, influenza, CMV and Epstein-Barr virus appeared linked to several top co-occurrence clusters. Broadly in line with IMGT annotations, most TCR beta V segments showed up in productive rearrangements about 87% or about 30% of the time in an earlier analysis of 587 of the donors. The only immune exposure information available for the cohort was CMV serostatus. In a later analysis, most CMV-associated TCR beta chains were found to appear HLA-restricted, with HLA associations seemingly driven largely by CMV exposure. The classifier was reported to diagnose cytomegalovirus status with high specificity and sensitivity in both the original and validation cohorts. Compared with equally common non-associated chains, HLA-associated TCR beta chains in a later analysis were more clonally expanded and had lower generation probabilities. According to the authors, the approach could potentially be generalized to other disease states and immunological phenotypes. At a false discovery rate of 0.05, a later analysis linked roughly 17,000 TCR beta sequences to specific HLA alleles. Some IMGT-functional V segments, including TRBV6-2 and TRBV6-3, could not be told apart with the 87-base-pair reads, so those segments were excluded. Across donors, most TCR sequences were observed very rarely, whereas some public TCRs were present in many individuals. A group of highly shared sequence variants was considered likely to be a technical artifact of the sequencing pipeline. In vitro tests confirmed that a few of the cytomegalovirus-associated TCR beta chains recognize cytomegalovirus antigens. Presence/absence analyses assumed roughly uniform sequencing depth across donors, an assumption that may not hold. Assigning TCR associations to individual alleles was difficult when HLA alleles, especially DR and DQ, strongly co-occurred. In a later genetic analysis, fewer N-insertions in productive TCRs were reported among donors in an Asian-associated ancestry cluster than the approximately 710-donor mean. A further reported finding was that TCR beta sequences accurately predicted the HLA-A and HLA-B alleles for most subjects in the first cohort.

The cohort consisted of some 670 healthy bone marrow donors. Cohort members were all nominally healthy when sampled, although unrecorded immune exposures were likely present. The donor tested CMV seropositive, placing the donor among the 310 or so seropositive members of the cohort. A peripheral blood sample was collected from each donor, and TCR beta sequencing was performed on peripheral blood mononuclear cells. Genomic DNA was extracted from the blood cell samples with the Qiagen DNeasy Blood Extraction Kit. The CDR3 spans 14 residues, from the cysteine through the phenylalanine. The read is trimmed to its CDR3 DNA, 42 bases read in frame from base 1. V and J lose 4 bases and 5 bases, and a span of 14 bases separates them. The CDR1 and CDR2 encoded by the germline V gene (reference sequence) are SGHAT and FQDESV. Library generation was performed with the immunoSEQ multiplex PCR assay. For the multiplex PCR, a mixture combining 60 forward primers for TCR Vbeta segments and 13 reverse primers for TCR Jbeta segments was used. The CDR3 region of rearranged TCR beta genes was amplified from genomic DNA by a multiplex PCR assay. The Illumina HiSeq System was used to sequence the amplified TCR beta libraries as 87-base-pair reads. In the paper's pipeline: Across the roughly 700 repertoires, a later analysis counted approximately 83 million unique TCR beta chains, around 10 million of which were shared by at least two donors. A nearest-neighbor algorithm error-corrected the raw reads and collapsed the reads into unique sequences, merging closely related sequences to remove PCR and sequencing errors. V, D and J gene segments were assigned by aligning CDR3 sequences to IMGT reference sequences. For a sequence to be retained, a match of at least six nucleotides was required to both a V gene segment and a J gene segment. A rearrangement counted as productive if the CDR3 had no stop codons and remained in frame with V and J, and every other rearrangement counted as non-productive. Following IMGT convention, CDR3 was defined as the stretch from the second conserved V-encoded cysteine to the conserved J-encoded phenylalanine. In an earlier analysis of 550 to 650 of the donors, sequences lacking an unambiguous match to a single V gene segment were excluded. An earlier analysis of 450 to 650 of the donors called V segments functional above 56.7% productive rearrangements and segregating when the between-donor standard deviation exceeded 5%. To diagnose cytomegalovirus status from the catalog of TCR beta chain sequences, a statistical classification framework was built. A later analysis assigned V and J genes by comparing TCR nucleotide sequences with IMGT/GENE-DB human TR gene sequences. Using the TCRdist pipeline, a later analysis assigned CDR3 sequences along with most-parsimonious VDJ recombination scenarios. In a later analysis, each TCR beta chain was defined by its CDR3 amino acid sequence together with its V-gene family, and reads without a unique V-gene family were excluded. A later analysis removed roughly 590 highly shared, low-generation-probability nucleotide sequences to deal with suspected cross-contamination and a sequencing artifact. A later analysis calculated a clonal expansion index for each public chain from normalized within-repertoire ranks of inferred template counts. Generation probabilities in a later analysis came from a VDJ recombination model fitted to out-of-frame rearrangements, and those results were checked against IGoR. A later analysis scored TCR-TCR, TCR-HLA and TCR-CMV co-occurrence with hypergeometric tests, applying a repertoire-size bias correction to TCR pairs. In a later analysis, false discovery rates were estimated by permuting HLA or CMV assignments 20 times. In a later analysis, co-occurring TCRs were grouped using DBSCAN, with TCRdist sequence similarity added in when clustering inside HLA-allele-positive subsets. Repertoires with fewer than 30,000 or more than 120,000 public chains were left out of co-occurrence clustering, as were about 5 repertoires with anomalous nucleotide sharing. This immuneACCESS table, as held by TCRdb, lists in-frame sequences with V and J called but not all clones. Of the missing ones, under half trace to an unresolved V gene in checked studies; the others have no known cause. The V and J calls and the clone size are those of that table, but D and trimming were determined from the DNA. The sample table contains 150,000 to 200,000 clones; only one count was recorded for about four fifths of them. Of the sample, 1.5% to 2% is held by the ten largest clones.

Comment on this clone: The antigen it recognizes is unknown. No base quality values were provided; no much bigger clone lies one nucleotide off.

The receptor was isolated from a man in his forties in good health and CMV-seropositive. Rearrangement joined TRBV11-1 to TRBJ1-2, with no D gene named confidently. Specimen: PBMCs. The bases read TGTGCCAGCAGCTGGCGGTCGGGTGGTTATGGCTACACCTTC. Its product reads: CASSWRSGGYGYTF.